The 4 T cell receptor beta chains given below trace back to one sample, sequenced in a study of blood T cells in healthy people across ages. A J-beta primer mix and a sample-barcoded 5' primer were used in a second PCR of roughly 7 to 12 cycles. TCRdb reprocessed the 5' RACE reads via MiXCR and lists one record per CDR3 protein. Counted here are about 1,500,000 distinct CDR3 sequences, 28% occurring once; the ten biggest clones make up 7% to 9%. The sample taken for sequencing was blood. Source of these receptors: a young woman in good health.

This clonotype showed up just a few times. This chain links TRBV20-1 with TRBJ2-6; D not resolved. From germline, CDR1 is DFQATT and CDR2 SNEGSKA (reference sequence). The CDR3 consists of 16 residues. The V end was cut by 0 bases, the J end by 4 bases, with 13 bases between. The CDR3 sequence: CSARDPSPLGANVLTF. The CDR3 nucleotides are TGCAGTGCTAGAGATCCGAGCCCTCTCGGGGCCAACGTCCTGACTTTC.

This clonotype was seen more than once but under ten times. This sequence joins TRBV25-1 and TRBJ2-7, with TRBD2 matching 7 bases. The CDR3 has 15 amino acids. Germline V gene data show CDR1 as MGHDK and CDR2 as SYGVNS. J was trimmed by 3 bases and V by 2 bases; bases with no gene match: 7. CDR3: CASSEGVGRVYEQYF. CDR3 DNA sequence: TGTGCCAGCAGTGAAGGTGTAGGGAGGGTCTACGAGCAGTACTTC.

This clonotype has only a few counts. The chain carries TRBV7-2 and TRBJ2-3; 11 bases match TRBD2. Per germline, CDR1 SGHTA and CDR2 FQGNSA. The CDR3 consists of 15 residues. J lost 4 bases, V lost 5 bases, and 5 bases had no gene match. CDR3 DNA: TGTGCCAGCAGCGCGGGACTAGCGGTGGCAGATACGCAGTATTTT. Protein: CASSAGLAVADTQYF.

The sample holds a few counts of this clonotype. The chain employs TRBV9 and TRBJ2-1, with 10 positions matching TRBD2. The germline gives CDR1 SGDLS, CDR2 YYNGEE. With V trimmed by 4 bases and J by 0 bases, 16 bases remained unmatched. The CDR3 spans 20 residues. The CDR3, as DNA: TGTGCCAGCAGCTCGAAACGGCTAGCGGGGGCTATCAGCTCCTACAATGAGCAGTTCTTC. As protein: CASSSKRLAGAISSYNEQFF.